The rows below give T cell receptor beta chains drawn from one sample of a study of blood T cell repertoires in COVID-19. TCRdb's copy holds only in-frame clones and misses some; the assay was immunoSEQ multiplex PCR. The table shows 210,000 or so clones, with 84% occurring only once. Input material: peripheral blood. The source of these receptors is a woman of 80 years or more with COVID-19, enrolled during active disease. The CDR3 runs from the conserved cysteine through the conserved F or W. D genes are given only for firm matches. Where a row states a size, it is once, few, many or the class of an expanded clone; other rows omit it.

d_call j_call v_call clone_size cdr3_length cdr3_nt cdr3_aa
TRBD1 TRBJ1-5 TRBV6-1 - 16 TGTGCCAGCAGTGAAGGGGAGGGACAGGGGAATCAGCCCCAGCATTTT CASSEGEGQGNQPQHF
- TRBJ2-2 TRBV5-4 - 14 TGTGCCAGCAGCTTGTACAGGAACACCGGGGAGCTGTTTTTT CASSLYRNTGELFF
TRBD1 TRBJ1-1 TRBV2 - 15 TGTGCCAGCACCAAGGACAGGGGGCAAAACACTGAAGCTTTCTTT CASTKDRGQNTEAFF
- TRBJ1-5 TRBV9 - 15 TGTGCCAGCAGCGTAGGCGCAGGGGGCAATCAGCCCCAGCATTTT CASSVGAGGNQPQHF
- TRBJ1-2 TRBV18 - 19 TGTGCCAGCTCACCTCAGACCCAAACAGGGCCTACTACCAACTATGGCTACACCTTC CASSPQTQTGPTTNYGYTF
TRBD2 TRBJ2-1 TRBV3-1/TRBV3-2 - 16 TGTGCCAGCAGCCAAGCTGGGACTAGCGGGACCTCGCGGCAGTTCTTC CASSQAGTSGTSRQFF
- TRBJ1-3 TRBV28 - 15 TGTGCCAGCAGTTTAGGGGGCCTGGGAGGAAACACCATATATTTT CASSLGGLGGNTIYF
TRBD1 TRBJ1-2 TRBV5-6 few 14 TGTGCCAGCAGTGAGGACAGGGCGAACTATGGCTACACCTTC CASSEDRANYGYTF
TRBD1 TRBJ1-5 TRBV6-2/TRBV6-3 - 16 TGTGCCAGCAGTTACCCAGGCACAGGGGGCAATCAGCCCCAGCATTTT CASSYPGTGGNQPQHF
TRBD2 TRBJ2-3 TRBV4-2 - 17 TGTGCCAGCAGCCAAGGTGTCCAGCGGGAGCTAGGGGATACGCAGTATTTT CASSQGVQRELGDTQYF
- TRBJ1-2 TRBV5-5 once 13 TGTGCCAGCAGCTTGCAGGGTCTGGATGGCTACACCTTC CASSLQGLDGYTF
TRBD1 TRBJ2-5 TRBV18 - 14 TGTGCCAGCTCACGGGGACAGGGACGGGAGACCCAGTACTTC CASSRGQGRETQYF
TRBD2 TRBJ2-1 TRBV19 - 16 TGTGCCAGTAGTTACCTAGCGGGAGCCACGTCCAGGGAGCAGTTCTTC CASSYLAGATSREQFF
TRBD2 TRBJ2-7 TRBV3-1/TRBV3-2 - 16 TGTGCCAGCAGCCAAGGTCTGCGGGGGGGCTCGTACGAGCAGTACTTC CASSQGLRGGSYEQYF
- TRBJ1-5 TRBV4-1 - 14 TGCGCCAGCAGCCCCGCGACAGGAAAACAGCCCCAGCATTTT CASSPATGKQPQHF
- TRBJ2-1 TRBV5-1 - 14 TGCGCCAGCGCCTACGGCGACAGTTCCAATGAGCAGTTCTTC CASAYGDSSNEQFF
- TRBJ2-1 TRBV21-1 few 13 TGTGCCAGCTCCTTCCGGTGGGCCCATGAGCAGTTCTTC CASSFRWAHEQFF
TRBD1 TRBJ1-1 TRBV5-1 - 15 TGCGCCAGCAGCTCGGCCGGGACAGGGGGCACTGAAGCTTTCTTT CASSSAGTGGTEAFF
- TRBJ1-1 TRBV28 - 13 TGTGCCAGCAGTTCCCCTTTGTCCGGGGAGGCTTTCTTT CASSSPLSGEAFF
- TRBJ1-5 TRBV5-1 - 13 TGCGCCAGCAGCTTCTCTAGCAATCAGCCCCAGCATTTT CASSFSSNQPQHF
- TRBJ1-1 TRBV7-9 - 11 TGTGCCAGCACCCCAAACTTTGAAGCTTTCTTT CASTPNFEAFF
TRBD1 TRBJ1-5 TRBV4-2 - 18 TGTGCCAGCAGCCAAGAGCTGGTGCCGGGACAGGGAAATCAGCCCCAGCATTTT CASSQELVPGQGNQPQHF
- TRBJ1-2 TRBV6-1 - 14 TGTGCCAGCAGTGAAGCTCTACAGCCCTATGGCTACACCTTC CASSEALQPYGYTF
- TRBJ1-1 TRBV18 - 15 TGTGCCAGCTCACCACCTCAGGGGAGGAACACTGAAGCTTTCTTT CASSPPQGRNTEAFF
- TRBJ2-3 TRBV5-1 - 15 TGCGCCAGCAGCTTGGTCGGGGATGCCACAGATACGCAGTATTTT CASSLVGDATDTQYF
- TRBJ2-7 TRBV5-1 - 14 TGCGCCAGCAGCTTGGGCGGGCCAGGAGACGAGCAGTACTTC CASSLGGPGDEQYF
- TRBJ1-4 TRBV7-2 once 12 TGTGCCAGCAGCGCTCCCCCGGGAAAACTGTTTTTT CASSAPPGKLFF
- TRBJ1-2 TRBV5-4 - 14 TGTGCCAGCAGCTTGGGGACAGCTAACTATGGCTACACCTTC CASSLGTANYGYTF
- TRBJ1-1 TRBV5-6 once 12 TGTGCCAGCAGCTTGGGAGTTGCGGAAGCTTTCTTT CASSLGVAEAFF
- TRBJ1-2 TRBV19 - 17 TGTGCCAGTAGTATAGCAGGGACACCTAGAGCTAACTATGGCTACACCTTC CASSIAGTPRANYGYTF
TRBD1 TRBJ1-5 TRBV18 - 17 TGTGCCAGCTCCCCCTCTCAACAGGGGTTTGGCAATCAGCCCCAGCATTTT CASSPSQQGFGNQPQHF
TRBD1 TRBJ1-5 TRBV19 - 16 TGTGCCAGTAGTACCATCCTACAGGGGTCCGGCCAGCCCCAGCATTTT CASSTILQGSGQPQHF
- TRBJ2-7 TRBV2 - 14 TGTGCCAGCAGGCGGGACTCCCATGGGGAGGAGCAGTACTTC CASRRDSHGEEQYF
- TRBJ1-4 TRBV5-4 few 14 TGTGCCAGCAGCCCCCAGGGGCATGGTGAAAAACTGTTTTTT CASSPQGHGEKLFF
TRBD1 TRBJ1-6 TRBV6-5 - 15 TGTGCCAGCGCTCAGGACAGGTGGGACTCTTCACCCCTCCACTTT CASAQDRWDSSPLHF
TRBD1 TRBJ1-6 TRBV27 - 14 TGTGCCAGCAGGACAGGGCCCTATAATTCACCCCTCCACTTT CASRTGPYNSPLHF
TRBD1 TRBJ1-3 TRBV6-5 - 15 TGTGCCAGCAAGATCCTACGGGACAGTGGAAACACCATATATTTT CASKILRDSGNTIYF
- TRBJ2-2 TRBV6-5 - 13 TGTGCCAGCACTCAGGGGCCCACCGGGGAGCTGTTTTTT CASTQGPTGELFF
- TRBJ2-3 TRBV11-2 - 15 TGTGCCAGCAGCTTGAGACAGCACCACACAGATACGCAGTATTTT CASSLRQHHTDTQYF
- TRBJ1-1 TRBV3-1/TRBV3-2 - 11 TGTGCCGCCCAGGGGAACACTGAAGCTTTCTTT CAAQGNTEAFF
- TRBJ1-1 TRBV5-1 - 14 TGCGCCAGCAGCTTGGTGGCAGGGGCGGTTGAAGCTTTCTTT CASSLVAGAVEAFF
- TRBJ1-1 TRBV18 few 14 TGTGCCAGCTCACCAAACAGGGTGGAAACTGAAGCTTTCTTT CASSPNRVETEAFF
- TRBJ2-1 TRBV19 - 14 TGTGCCAGTCGGGTCTTTCTCACCTATGGTGAGCAGTTCTTC CASRVFLTYGEQFF
- TRBJ1-2 TRBV3-1/TRBV3-2 once 14 TGTGCCAGCAGCCCGCGTGGCGGGAACTATGGCTACACCTTC CASSPRGGNYGYTF
- TRBJ2-5 TRBV3-1/TRBV3-2 - 12 TGTGCCAGCAGCCATTTAATGCGGGGCCAGTACTTC CASSHLMRGQYF
- TRBJ1-2 TRBV5-1 - 13 TGCGCCAGCAGCTTGGGGCCAGACTATGGCTACACCTTC CASSLGPDYGYTF
- TRBJ2-1 TRBV6-5 - 15 TGTGCCAGCACTCCGGGACTCTCCTCCTACAATGAGCAGTTCTTC CASTPGLSSYNEQFF
- TRBJ1-2 TRBV28 - 12 TGTGCCAGCAGCCTATATCGGGGTGGCTACACCTTC CASSLYRGGYTF
TRBD2 TRBJ2-1 TRBV6-1 - 14 TGTGCCAGCAAGGTAGGGAGGGTGCGAAATGAGCAGTTCTTC CASKVGRVRNEQFF
- TRBJ2-7 TRBV6-2/TRBV6-3 - 14 TGTGCCAGCAGTTTCGGCCCAGCGGGCTACGAGCAGTACTTC CASSFGPAGYEQYF
TRBD2 TRBJ2-2 TRBV5-1 - 14 TGCGCCAGCAGCTTGGAGGCGGGGGCCGGGGAGCTGTTTTTT CASSLEAGAGELFF
- TRBJ1-2 TRBV19 - 15 TGTGCCAGTAGTACCCCCGGGCAGGGATGGCGGGGCTACACCTTC CASSTPGQGWRGYTF